Shown below are 19 T cell receptor beta chains from a single sample sequenced in a study of CD8 T cells in ankylosing spondylitis. Overall study results and limits: Roughly eight highly homologous variants made up a TCR beta motif that seemed to typify ankylosing spondylitis blood.

Their specific antigens are unknown. TCRdb recomputed calls from the 5' RACE reads with MiXCR, one row per CDR3 protein. The sample records more than 500,000 distinct CDR3 sequences, 5.3% being singletons. The material sequenced was blood, either unsorted or a sorted T cell fraction (not recorded which). The receptors come from a male donor with ankylosing spondylitis.

This clonotype has at least ten counts. Germline is not matched at one junction end, which may reflect a read error. CDR3 bases: TGTGCTAGCAGCTCAGGGGGGGGAGAGCAGTTCTTC. Its protein product is CASSSGGGEQFF. This chain connects TRBV7-7 to TRBJ2-1; either TRBD1 or TRBD2 may supply D (7 bases each). This CDR3 contains 12 residues. Looked up from germline, CDR1 is SSHAT and CDR2 is FNYEAQ (reference sequence).

This clonotype has a count of ten or more. V usage is TRBV30 and J usage is TRBJ1-5; weak D call: TRBD1 (6 bases). Deletions cut 0 bases from V and 3 bases from J, with 12 bases between. In germline, CDR1 is GTSNPN, CDR2 SVGIG (reference sequence). CDR3 length: 15 residues. In DNA, the CDR3 is TGTGCCTGGAGTGTGGGGAGGGGGTTCAATCAGCCCCAGCATTTT. Protein sequence: CAWSVGRGFNQPQHF.

This clonotype was seen many times. This chain joins TRBV11-2 and TRBJ2-1, with 11 bases that match TRBD2. Germline trimming cut 3 bases from V and 9 bases from J; bases unmatched to any gene: 7. Per germline, CDR1 SGHAT and CDR2 FQNNGV. The CDR3 has 15 amino acids. Here the CDR3 reads CASSFSGGAYGEQFF. CDR3 sequence (DNA): TGTGCCAGCAGCTTTAGCGGGGGGGCGTACGGTGAGCAGTTCTTC.

V and J are TRBV30 and TRBJ2-1, with D tentatively TRBD1 (6 bases). The CDR3 runs to 13 residues. Trimming removed 1 base at V and 3 bases at J, with 7 bases between. CDR1 and CDR2 from the germline V gene are GTSNPN and SVGIG (reference sequence). The CDR3 region has the DNA TGTGCCTGGAGTGCGGGACACTACAATGAGCAGTTCTTC. Protein: CAWSAGHYNEQFF.

This clonotype was seen only a few times. The V and J genes are TRBV7-9 and TRBJ1-1; the match to TRBD1 covers 8 bases. The CDR3 has 15 amino acids. Germline V gene data show CDR1 as SEHNR and CDR2 as FQNEAQ (reference sequence). V lost 5 bases, J lost 3 bases, and 8 bases stayed unmatched. For the CDR3, the DNA is TGTGCCAGCAGCCCGATGACAGGGGACGACACTGAAGCTTTCTTT. Translation gives CASSPMTGDDTEAFF.

This clonotype occurred many times. This chain links TRBV5-1 with TRBJ1-6; TRBD1 might be the D (6 bases). CDR3 length equals 15 residues. Germline V gives CDR1 SGHRS, CDR2 YFSETQ. Trimming took off 2 bases at V and 11 bases at J, with 17 bases between the two ends. CDR3 residues: CASSFLGRGSPPLHF. The CDR3 bases are TGCGCCAGCAGCTTTCTGGGCAGGGGCTCGCCACCCCTCCACTTT.

This clonotype occurred many times. The V call is TRBV20-1, the J call TRBJ2-7, with D maybe TRBD1 (5 bases). Germline CDR1 is DFQATT and CDR2 is SNEGSKA (reference sequence). CDR3 size: 12 residues. Trimming shortened V by 3 bases and J by 2 bases, and 8 bases separated the two germline ends. The CDR3 is CSASPGPYEQYF. The CDR3 DNA reads as TGCAGTGCTAGCCCAGGGCCCTACGAGCAGTACTTC.

This clonotype was detected many times. This chain joins TRBV12-3 or TRBV12-4 and TRBJ1-2, with 7 nucleotides matching TRBD1. The J segment lost 8 bases and the V segment lost 5 bases, leaving 17 bases of the junction unmatched. CDR3 size: 16 residues. The CDR3 loop is CASSRNLGQPNRGYTF. CDR3 DNA: TGTGCCAGCAGTCGAAACCTGGGACAGCCTAACCGGGGCTACACCTTC.

This clonotype was seen repeatedly, ten times or more. The rearrangement links TRBV11-2 to TRBJ1-5; D is unresolved. The CDR3 has 14 residues. The germline CDR1 and CDR2 sequences are SGHAT and FQNNGV. Trimming took off 5 bases at V and 5 bases at J, with 13 bases between the two ends. This chain's CDR3 is CASSPSRVDQPQHF. The CDR3 region has the DNA TGTGCCAGCAGCCCTTCGAGGGTTGATCAGCCCCAGCATTTT.

This clonotype is a singleton in its sample. A much more abundant neighbour one base away suggests this may be a read error. CDR3 residues: CSVGLGLSTDKQYF. The CDR3 DNA reads TGCAGCGTTGGGTTAGGACTTAGCACAGATAAGCAGTATTTT. This chain links TRBV29-1 with TRBJ2-3; a possible D gene is TRBD2 (5 bases). The CDR3 contains 14 residues. From germline, CDR1 is SQVTM and CDR2 ANQGSEA.

This clonotype was counted many times. The gene calls are TRBV5-6 and TRBJ2-7, with D perhaps being TRBD1 or TRBD2 (5 bases each). The germline V and J ends were trimmed by 6 bases and 2 bases, with 15 bases remaining between them. Germline CDR1 reads SGHDT; CDR2 reads YYEEEE. The CDR3 extends over 14 amino acids. As DNA, the CDR3 is TGTGCCAGCACCGGGGACGGAGAAACCTACGAGCAGTACTTC. Amino acid sequence: CASTGDGETYEQYF. Supplemented by reference TRBV5-6 and TRBJ2-7, the full variable domain reads DAGVTQSPTHLIKTRGQQVTLRCSPKSGHDTVSWYQQALGQGPQFIFQYYEEEERQRGNFPDRFSGHQFPNYSSELNVNALLLGDSALYLCASTGDGETYEQYFGPGTRLTVT.

The chain employs TRBV3-1 and TRBJ2-7; tentative D call: TRBD2 (6 bases). The V gene's germline CDR1 is LGHDT and CDR2 YNNKEL (reference sequence). V gave up 4 bases and J gave up 3 bases, with 16 bases separating them. This CDR3 comprises 15 residues. CDR3 in DNA: TGTGCCAGCAGCCCGCCGGGACTGTCCCGCTACGAGCAGTACTTC. The encoded protein is CASSPPGLSRYEQYF.

This clonotype was found a few times. The chain couples TRBV20-1 to TRBJ2-1; the match to TRBD1 covers 7 bases. Trimming at V came to 3 bases and at J to 5 bases, leaving 4 bases not matched to a gene. Germline V gene data show CDR1 as DFQATT and CDR2 as SNEGSKA (reference sequence). The CDR3 has 13 amino acids. As DNA, the CDR3 is TGCAGTGCTAGGGGACAGCTACACAATGAGCAGTTCTTC. The encoded protein is CSARGQLHNEQFF.

This clonotype has only a few counts. The chain has TRBV24-1 and TRBJ2-3; the D is unclear. The CDR3 has 13 amino acids. V dropped 8 bases and J dropped 3 bases, with 11 bases sitting between them. Germline CDR1 reads KGHDR; CDR2 reads SFDVKD. CDR3 bases: TGTGCCACCAAGGAGAGAGCTACAGATACGCAGTATTTT. Its protein product is CATKERATDTQYF.

The V and J genes are TRBV9 and TRBJ2-3, with a possible D match to TRBD1 (6 bases). CDR1 is SGDLS, CDR2 YYNGEE, per germline. Trimming took off 3 bases at V and 10 bases at J, with 15 bases between the two ends. The CDR3 is 13 amino acids. The CDR3 bases are TGTGCCAGCAGCGGCGACAGGATCTATCCGCAGTATTTT. Encoded protein: CASSGDRIYPQYF.

This clonotype was recorded a few times. V and J are TRBV5-1 and TRBJ2-1; no clear D. The CDR3 spans 16 residues. Trimming removed 4 bases from V and 0 bases from J, with 14 bases in between. Germline-derived CDR1 and CDR2 are SGHRS and YFSETQ. Here the CDR3 DNA reads TGCGCCAGCAGCCCTGGACCCGGAAGCTCCTACAATGAGCAGTTCTTC. Translated: CASSPGPGSSYNEQFF. The entire variable domain, with the rest obtained from reference TRBV5-1 and TRBJ2-1, is as follows: KAGVTQTPRYLIKTRGQQVTLSCSPISGHRSVSWYQQTPGQGLQFLFEYFSETQRNKGNFPGRFSGRQFSNSRSEMNVSTLELGDSALYLCASSPGPGSSYNEQFFGPGTRLTVL.

This clonotype showed up many times. The chain carries TRBV5-1 and TRBJ1-1; 9 bases match TRBD1. Germline V gene lookup returns CDR1 SGHRS and CDR2 YFSETQ. The CDR3 sequence is 13 residues long. V lost 4 bases to trimming and J lost 3 bases; unmatched junction nucleotides: 1. In DNA form, the CDR3 reads TGCGCCAGCAGCCGACAGGGGGACACTGAAGCTTTCTTT. Residues: CASSRQGDTEAFF.

This clonotype has a count of ten or more. The rearrangement links TRBV20-1 to TRBJ1-5; 7 bases are a match to TRBD1. The CDR3 contains 14 residues. Germline V gives CDR1 DFQATT, CDR2 SNEGSKA (reference sequence). Trimming at V came to 5 bases and at J to 3 bases, leaving 7 bases not matched to a gene. CDR3 bases: TGCAGTGCTCTCACAGGGGTCTTCAATCAGCCCCAGCATTTT. It encodes CSALTGVFNQPQHF.

This clonotype was detected many times. The chain couples TRBV20-1 to TRBJ1-2; no clear D gene. In germline, CDR1 is DFQATT, CDR2 SNEGSKA (reference sequence). V lost 3 bases to trimming and J lost 2 bases, with 10 bases between them. The CDR3 is 13 amino acids. The CDR3 sequence: CSASPLANYGYTF. DNA for the CDR3: TGCAGTGCTAGTCCACTGGCCAACTATGGCTACACCTTC.